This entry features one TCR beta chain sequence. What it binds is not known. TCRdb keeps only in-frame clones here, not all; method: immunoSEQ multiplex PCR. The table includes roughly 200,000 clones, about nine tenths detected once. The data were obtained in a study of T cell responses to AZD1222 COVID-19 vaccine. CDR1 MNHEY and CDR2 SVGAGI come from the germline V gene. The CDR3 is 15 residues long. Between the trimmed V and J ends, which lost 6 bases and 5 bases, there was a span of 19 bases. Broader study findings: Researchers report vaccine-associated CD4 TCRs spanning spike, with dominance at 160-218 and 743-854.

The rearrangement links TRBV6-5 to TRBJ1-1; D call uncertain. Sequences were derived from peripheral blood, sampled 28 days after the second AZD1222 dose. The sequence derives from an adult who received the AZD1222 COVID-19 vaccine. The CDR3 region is CASSRTGLRTTEAFF. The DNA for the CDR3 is TGTGCCAGCAGCCGAACCGGGTTAAGAACGACTGAAGCTTTCTTT.